The rows below give T cell receptor beta chains drawn from one sample of a study of shared clonotypes between healthy human individuals. Only in-frame clones appear in the TCRdb table, and some are missing; sequencing was by immunoSEQ multiplex PCR. Of about 670,000 clones in the sample, roughly 70% were seen once. The specimen was memory CD4+ T cells sorted from blood. Receptors were obtained from a woman aged 30 to 39 in good health. Both conserved end residues are part of each CDR3. A D gene is named only where the DNA matches it firmly. Not all rows give a size; the values are once, few, many and, for expanded clones, a class.

V gene,J gene,CDR3 length,D gene,clone size,CDR3 protein,CDR3 DNA
TRBV11-3,TRBJ2-3,14,TRBD1,few,CASSSGGGGDTQYF,TGTGCCAGCAGCTCAGGGGGTGGGGGAGATACGCAGTATTTT
TRBV9,TRBJ2-1,17,TRBD2,NA,CASSVESRDYVNNEQFF,TGTGCCAGCAGCGTAGAATCCCGGGACTACGTTAACAATGAGCAGTTCTTC
TRBV9,TRBJ1-1,14,TRBD1,NA,CASTPGQRNTEAFF,TGTGCCAGCACCCCGGGACAGAGGAACACTGAAGCTTTCTTT
TRBV2,TRBJ2-1,16,NA,NA,CASSQQGAGLASEQFF,TGTGCCAGCAGCCAACAGGGGGCAGGACTAGCAAGTGAGCAGTTCTTC
TRBV18,TRBJ2-6,15,TRBD1,NA,CASSQGVAGANVLTF,TGTGCCAGCTCGCAGGGGGTGGCTGGGGCCAACGTCCTGACTTTC
TRBV15,TRBJ2-7,16,NA,NA,CATSREGSGSKYEQYF,TGTGCCACCAGCAGAGAAGGTAGCGGTTCTAAATACGAGCAGTACTTC
TRBV5-4,TRBJ2-3,15,TRBD2,NA,CASSPPSGRLDTQYF,TGTGCCAGCAGCCCGCCTAGCGGGAGACTAGATACGCAGTATTTT
TRBV10-3,TRBJ2-1,13,TRBD2,NA,CAIGLADYNEQFF,TGTGCCATCGGACTAGCGGATTACAATGAGCAGTTCTTC
TRBV27,TRBJ1-5,16,NA,few,CASSLKGGHFNQPQHF,TGTGCCAGCAGCCTAAAGGGGGGACACTTCAATCAGCCCCAGCATTTT
TRBV2,TRBJ2-2,14,NA,NA,CASRQEGNTGELFF,TGTGCCAGCAGACAGGAGGGGAACACCGGGGAGCTGTTTTTT
TRBV4-2,TRBJ1-5,14,TRBD1,few,CASSQGQLNQPQHF,TGTGCCAGCAGCCAGGGACAGCTCAATCAGCCCCAGCATTTT
TRBV21-1,TRBJ1-4,13,NA,NA,CASTPGTNEKLFF,TGTGCCAGCACCCCAGGGACTAATGAAAAACTGTTTTTT
TRBV5-1,TRBJ2-6,18,TRBD1,once,CASKRTGGESSGANVLTF,TGCGCCAGCAAGAGGACAGGGGGCGAGTCTAGTGGGGCCAACGTCCTGACTTTC
TRBV30,TRBJ1-1,15,NA,few,CAWSHQTLRNTEAFF,TGTGCCTGGAGTCACCAAACTTTACGGAACACTGAAGCTTTCTTT
TRBV29-1,TRBJ1-2,12,NA,NA,CSVEGQVYGYTF,TGCAGCGTTGAGGGCCAGGTCTATGGCTACACCTTC
TRBV18,TRBJ2-7,16,TRBD2,NA,CASSLSGLAGAYEQYF,TGTGCCAGCTCACTTTCGGGACTAGCGGGAGCCTACGAGCAGTACTTC
TRBV6-1,TRBJ1-5,14,NA,NA,CASSLDGVNQPQHF,TGTGCCAGCAGCCTGGACGGGGTTAATCAGCCCCAGCATTTT
TRBV5-5,TRBJ2-7,14,TRBD2,NA,CASSLQGGPYEQYF,TGTGCCAGCAGCTTGCAGGGAGGGCCCTACGAGCAGTACTTC
TRBV6-5,TRBJ1-4,16,TRBD1,once,CASSYGRTGVNEKLFF,TGTGCCAGCAGTTACGGACGGACAGGGGTTAATGAAAAACTGTTTTTT
TRBV5-1,TRBJ1-3,18,NA,NA,CASSLGGSLDNSGNTIYF,TGCGCCAGCAGCTTAGGGGGTTCCCTCGACAACTCTGGAAACACCATATATTTT
TRBV27,TRBJ2-7,13,TRBD1,NA,CASKEGTGHEQYF,TGTGCCAGCAAGGAAGGGACAGGGCACGAGCAGTACTTC
TRBV7-9,TRBJ1-2,13,NA,NA,CASSYLRQEGYTF,TGTGCCAGCAGCTACCTGCGACAAGAGGGCTACACCTTC
TRBV7-6,TRBJ2-5,15,TRBD1,NA,CASSLEGAPRETQYF,TGTGCCAGCAGCTTAGAGGGGGCGCCGAGGGAGACCCAGTACTTC
TRBV19,TRBJ1-2,13,NA,once,CASRRGANYGYTF,TGTGCCAGCCGACGCGGGGCTAACTATGGCTACACCTTC
TRBV4-1,TRBJ2-1,16,NA,NA,CASSQAGLAPYNEQFF,TGCGCCAGCAGCCAAGCGGGGCTAGCGCCCTACAATGAGCAGTTCTTC
TRBV7-9,TRBJ1-1,14,NA,NA,CASSLGALNTEAFF,TGTGCCAGCAGCTTAGGGGCCTTGAACACTGAAGCTTTCTTT
TRBV28,TRBJ1-1,15,TRBD1,NA,CASSATTTGLTEAFF,TGTGCCAGCAGTGCCACTACGACAGGGTTAACTGAAGCTTTCTTT
TRBV7-8,TRBJ2-7,12,NA,many,CASSLHLGEQYF,TGTGCCAGCAGCTTGCACCTGGGGGAGCAGTACTTC
TRBV7-8,TRBJ2-1,12,NA,NA,CASSLVRNEQFF,TGTGCCAGCAGCTTAGTTAGGAATGAGCAGTTCTTC
TRBV29-1,TRBJ1-4,13,NA,NA,CSVRLSTNEKLFF,TGCAGCGTCCGCCTGTCCACTAATGAAAAACTGTTTTTT
TRBV19,TRBJ1-3,15,NA,NA,CASRKDTRSGNTIYF,TGTGCCAGTAGGAAGGACACCCGCTCTGGAAACACCATATATTTT
TRBV2,TRBJ2-1,13,TRBD1,few,CASRGTGGNEQFF,TGTGCCAGCAGGGGGACAGGGGGGAATGAGCAGTTCTTC
TRBV6-5,TRBJ1-1,12,NA,NA,CASSSGGTEAFF,TGTGCCAGCAGTAGTGGGGGCACTGAAGCTTTCTTT
TRBV11-2,TRBJ2-3,16,TRBD2,NA,CASSLTAGGSTDTQYF,TGTGCCAGCAGCTTAACGGCGGGAGGGAGCACAGATACGCAGTATTTT
TRBV7-8,TRBJ2-7,13,NA,NA,CASSVTGWYEQYF,TGTGCCAGCAGCGTTACGGGGTGGTACGAGCAGTACTTC
TRBV29-1,TRBJ1-1,12,NA,NA,CSAQKGDTEAFF,TGCAGCGCGCAAAAGGGGGACACTGAAGCTTTCTTT
TRBV2,TRBJ1-1,14,NA,NA,CASAIQLANTEAFF,TGTGCCAGCGCTATCCAGCTGGCGAACACTGAAGCTTTCTTT
TRBV9,TRBJ2-6,18,TRBD2,once,CASSRGLAGYSGANVLTF,TGTGCCAGCAGTCGAGGACTAGCGGGGTACTCTGGGGCCAACGTCCTGACTTTC
TRBV28,TRBJ2-1,15,TRBD2,few,CASSLSPSGYNEQFF,TGTGCCAGCAGTTTATCACCTAGCGGCTACAATGAGCAGTTCTTC
TRBV18,TRBJ2-1,15,TRBD2,NA,CASSPRSGRYNEQFF,TGTGCCAGCTCACCTCGTAGCGGGAGATACAATGAGCAGTTCTTC
TRBV10-2,TRBJ2-7,13,NA,medium-sized,CASTLDYGGEQYF,TGCGCCAGCACCTTGGACTACGGGGGCGAGCAGTACTTC
TRBV15,TRBJ1-1,14,NA,NA,CATKRWGSEIGAFF,TGTGCCACCAAAAGATGGGGGTCAGAGATTGGAGCTTTCTTT
TRBV7-3,TRBJ2-1,14,TRBD2,NA,CASSPTGGNNEQFF,TGTGCCAGCAGCCCAACGGGAGGGAACAATGAGCAGTTCTTC
TRBV5-4,TRBJ2-1,17,NA,NA,CASRGPLNNRAGNEQFF,TGTGCCTCCCGCGGACCCCTAAATAACAGGGCGGGGAATGAGCAGTTCTTC
TRBV7-8,TRBJ1-5,16,NA,NA,CASTLRGENSNQPQHF,TGTGCCAGCACATTACGGGGGGAAAATAGCAATCAGCCCCAGCATTTT
TRBV9,TRBJ1-4,14,NA,NA,CASSVAGKNEKLFF,TGTGCCAGCAGCGTAGCGGGGAAGAATGAAAAACTGTTTTTT
TRBV5-5,TRBJ1-3,16,NA,NA,CASSLDYRAAGNTIYF,TGTGCCAGCAGCTTGGATTACAGGGCGGCCGGAAACACCATATATTTT
TRBV2,TRBJ2-7,12,TRBD1,NA,CAIGDRVREQYF,TGTGCCATAGGGGACAGGGTAAGGGAGCAGTACTTC
TRBV27,TRBJ2-3,13,NA,NA,CASSVLFTDTQYF,TGTGCCAGCAGCGTTCTGTTCACAGATACGCAGTATTTT
TRBV7-9,TRBJ2-3,16,TRBD1,NA,CASRPTGGASTDTQYF,TGTGCCAGCAGGCCTACAGGGGGCGCGAGCACAGATACGCAGTATTTT
TRBV7-7,TRBJ1-4,15,TRBD1,once,CASSPGQATNEKLFF,TGTGCCAGCAGCCCGGGACAGGCAACTAATGAAAAACTGTTTTTT
TRBV28,TRBJ2-4,15,NA,few,CASSFYRTHKNIQYF,TGTGCCAGCAGTTTTTATCGGACACACAAAAACATTCAGTACTTC
TRBV5-4,TRBJ2-4,15,TRBD1,few,CASSFQGVAKNIQYF,TGTGCCAGCAGCTTCCAGGGGGTAGCCAAAAACATTCAGTACTTC
TRBV27,TRBJ2-7,13,TRBD2,NA,CASRASGRSEQYF,TGTGCCAGCAGGGCTAGCGGGAGGTCGGAGCAGTACTTC
TRBV30,TRBJ1-5,14,TRBD1,NA,CAWSDGQGNQPQHF,TGTGCCTGGAGTGACGGACAGGGTAATCAGCCCCAGCATTTT